A single TCR beta chain is shown here with its context. The target of this receptor is not known. Per-base qualities were not stored, and no clone one base away is much larger. The data stem from a study of identical twins (dated by TCRdb to between 2015 and 2016). Some background on the complete study: TCR alpha and beta repertoires from monozygotic twins, unrelated adults of various ages and cord blood were deep-sequenced to test whether fetal clonotypes persist. To rule out contamination, replicate twin experiments were performed at different times with different library preparation protocols. General findings and caveats noted by the study authors: Recombination models systematically underestimated out-of-frame TCR alpha sharing in monozygotic twins but agreed with sharing between unrelated individuals. Fewer insertions were carried by abundant cord blood beta clonotypes; a weaker similar trend was observed in young adult naive repertoires, while no such trend was observed in memory repertoires. A weaker excess of twin sharing was found in beta out-of-frame sequences because the signal-to-noise ratio was lowered by fewer shared sequences. Compared with coincidental sharing between unrelated individuals, out-of-frame TCR alpha sequences shared between twins had an excess of sequences with low generation probability. Zero-insertion analyses could be partly confounded by invariant T cells such as MAIT and iNKT, though diverse VJ usage argued against such confounding for most clonotypes. Because the same donors could not be followed over many years, the conclusions relied on cross-sectional statistical analysis.

Inclusive of the bounding cysteine and phenylalanine, the CDR3 is 15 residues long. Just CDR3 DNA is preserved here, 45 bases in frame from base 1. V was cut back by 6 bases and J by 1 base, leaving a gap of 15 bases between them. CDR1 and CDR2 are drawn from the germline V gene (reference sequence): MNHEY, SMNVEV. All donors were healthy Caucasians. The researchers also sequenced three unrelated adults who were not twins: a male aged 18 to 30, a male aged 50 to 60, and a female aged 50 to 60. Miltenyi CD45RO+ enrichment and human naive T-cell isolation kits were used to isolate memory (CD45RO+) and naive T cells from PBMC. The method was 5' RACE. The reads were generated on an Illumina HiSeq 2000. Template switching added a universal primer binding site, and the final cDNA carried a unique molecular identifier that allowed TCR cDNA molecules to be counted accurately. Specific primers in the conserved constant-segment region were used to synthesize first-strand cDNA for the TCR alpha and beta chains. Each cDNA library was double barcoded, with a SMART-Mk sample barcode plus Illumina barcodes, to control for contamination. TruSeq adapter sequences and Illumina sample barcodes were added in two successive PCR steps. Sequencing of the TCR alpha and beta cDNA libraries was done on the Illumina HiSeq platform using custom primers. Under the source paper's analysis protocol: Unique molecular identifiers were extracted from raw reads with MiGEC, and CDR3 positions were determined with MiXCR. Recombination models were inferred per individual with the repgenHMM and IGoR tools using an EM algorithm. The tcR package in R was used for shared clonotype analysis, with sharing normalized by the product of cloneset sizes. Out-of-frame nonproductive sequences were analyzed to study raw recombination free of thymic and clonal selection effects. TCRdb handled the public reads itself, with Q25 trimming in fastp and clone calling in MiXCR, and kept productive beta chains. Rows with a matching CDR3 protein are joined into one entry that keeps the most common DNA and genes. TCRdb, rather than the study authors, made the V and J calls. This sample lists under 450,000 distinct CDR3 sequences; about a fifth were detected once. The top ten clonotypes cover less than 15% of the sample.

This chain is built from TRBV27 and TRBJ1-1; 6 matching bases give a weak D call of TRBD1. Specimen: naive T cells sorted from blood. Explained via the paper, the cell subset or site label denotes: cells isolated with a human naive T-cell isolation kit. The TCR sequence derives from a man aged 50 or older in good health. The DNA reads as follows: TGTGCCAGCAGCCCCGGGCGGGGGGCGAACACTGAAGCTTTCTTT. The encoded protein is CASSPGRGANTEAFF.